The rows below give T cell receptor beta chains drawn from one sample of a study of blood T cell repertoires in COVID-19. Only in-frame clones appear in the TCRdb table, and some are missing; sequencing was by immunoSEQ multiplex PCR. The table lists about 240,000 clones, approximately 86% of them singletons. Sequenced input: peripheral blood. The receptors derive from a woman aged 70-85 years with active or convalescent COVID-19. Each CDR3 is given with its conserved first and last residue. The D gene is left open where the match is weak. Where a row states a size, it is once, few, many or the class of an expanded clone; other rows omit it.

cdr3_aa: CASSPLFSPNQPQHF; cdr3_nt: TGTGCCAGCAGTCCCCTGTTCAGTCCCAATCAGCCCCAGCATTTT; v_call: TRBV6-5; clone_size: NA; d_call: NA; j_call: TRBJ1-5
cdr3_aa: CASSERGIHTEAFF; cdr3_nt: TGTGCCAGCAGCGAAAGGGGGATTCACACTGAAGCTTTCTTT; v_call: TRBV5-6; clone_size: NA; d_call: NA; j_call: TRBJ1-1
cdr3_aa: CASSLSIGSDSISNQPQHF; cdr3_nt: TGTGCCAGCTCGCTCTCGATTGGATCGGACAGTATTAGCAATCAGCCCCAGCATTTT; v_call: TRBV18; clone_size: NA; d_call: NA; j_call: TRBJ1-5
cdr3_aa: CASSPPLQGSGANVLTF; cdr3_nt: TGTGCCAGCTCACCACCCTTACAGGGATCTGGGGCCAACGTCCTGACTTTC; v_call: TRBV18; clone_size: NA; d_call: NA; j_call: TRBJ2-6
cdr3_aa: CASSLAANRGSYNEQFF; cdr3_nt: TGTGCCAGCAGCTTGGCGGCGAACAGGGGCTCCTACAATGAGCAGTTCTTC; v_call: TRBV5-4; clone_size: NA; d_call: TRBD1; j_call: TRBJ2-1
cdr3_aa: CASSEGANYGYTF; cdr3_nt: TGTGCCAGCAGTGAGGGCGCTAACTATGGCTACACCTTC; v_call: TRBV2; clone_size: few; d_call: NA; j_call: TRBJ1-2
cdr3_aa: CASSLPGNQPQHF; cdr3_nt: TGTGCCAGCAGTTTGCCAGGGAATCAGCCCCAGCATTTT; v_call: TRBV6-2/TRBV6-3; clone_size: NA; d_call: NA; j_call: TRBJ1-5
cdr3_aa: CATSIGQGITDTQYF; cdr3_nt: TGTGCCACCTCAATCGGACAGGGGATCACAGATACGCAGTATTTT; v_call: TRBV6-5; clone_size: few; d_call: TRBD1; j_call: TRBJ2-3
cdr3_aa: CASSLQARVSYEQYF; cdr3_nt: TGTGCCAGCAGCTTACAAGCGAGGGTCTCCTACGAGCAGTACTTC; v_call: TRBV7-6; clone_size: NA; d_call: NA; j_call: TRBJ2-7
cdr3_aa: CASSLGRVTGELFF; cdr3_nt: TGTGCCAGCAGCTTAGGCAGGGTAACCGGGGAGCTGTTTTTT; v_call: TRBV7-2; clone_size: NA; d_call: NA; j_call: TRBJ2-2
cdr3_aa: CASSIPGQPYGYTF; cdr3_nt: TGTGCCAGTAGTATACCGGGACAGCCCTATGGCTACACCTTC; v_call: TRBV19; clone_size: NA; d_call: TRBD1; j_call: TRBJ1-2
cdr3_aa: CASSGGKGGQETQYF; cdr3_nt: TGTGCCAGCAGTGGGGGTAAAGGGGGTCAAGAGACCCAGTACTTC; v_call: TRBV27; clone_size: NA; d_call: NA; j_call: TRBJ2-5
cdr3_aa: CASSHQTSGFGYTF; cdr3_nt: TGTGCCAGCAGCCATCAAACTTCGGGGTTTGGCTACACCTTC; v_call: TRBV3-1/TRBV3-2; clone_size: NA; d_call: NA; j_call: TRBJ1-2
cdr3_aa: CASSSVRRGTEAFF; cdr3_nt: TGTGCCAGCAGCTCCGTCAGAAGAGGCACTGAAGCTTTCTTT; v_call: TRBV7-3; clone_size: NA; d_call: NA; j_call: TRBJ1-1
cdr3_aa: CASSPNSYNSPLHF; cdr3_nt: TGTGCCAGCAGCCCGAACAGCTATAATTCACCCCTCCACTTT; v_call: TRBV6-5; clone_size: NA; d_call: NA; j_call: TRBJ1-6
cdr3_aa: CASSLRQGGSYEQYF; cdr3_nt: TGTGCCAGCAGCCTACGACAGGGTGGTTCGTACGAGCAGTACTTC; v_call: TRBV7-9; clone_size: NA; d_call: TRBD1; j_call: TRBJ2-7
cdr3_aa: CASRSGTGNEQYF; cdr3_nt: TGCGCCAGCAGATCCGGGACAGGGAACGAGCAGTACTTC; v_call: TRBV10-1; clone_size: once; d_call: TRBD1; j_call: TRBJ2-7
cdr3_aa: CASSADRNRYGNTIYF; cdr3_nt: TGTGCCAGCAGCGCAGACAGGAACCGGTATGGAAACACCATATATTTT; v_call: TRBV7-2; clone_size: NA; d_call: NA; j_call: TRBJ1-3
cdr3_aa: CASSPRTGNTGELFF; cdr3_nt: TGTGCCAGCTCCCCTAGGACAGGGAACACCGGGGAGCTGTTTTTT; v_call: TRBV25-1; clone_size: NA; d_call: TRBD1; j_call: TRBJ2-2
cdr3_aa: CASSQETVNTEAFF; cdr3_nt: TGTGCCAGCAGCCAAGAGACAGTGAACACTGAAGCTTTCTTT; v_call: TRBV3-1/TRBV3-2; clone_size: NA; d_call: NA; j_call: TRBJ1-1
cdr3_aa: CASSKRGGTEAFF; cdr3_nt: TGTGCCAGCAGCAAGCGGGGGGGCACTGAAGCTTTCTTT; v_call: TRBV7-2; clone_size: NA; d_call: NA; j_call: TRBJ1-1
cdr3_aa: CASSFLPDRVYGYTF; cdr3_nt: TGTGCCAGCAGCTTCCTCCCCGACAGGGTCTATGGCTACACCTTC; v_call: TRBV7-3; clone_size: NA; d_call: TRBD1; j_call: TRBJ1-2
cdr3_aa: CASSDGYSGGAVQIQYF; cdr3_nt: TGTGCCAGCAGTGACGGGTATAGCGGGGGGGCCGTTCAAATTCAGTACTTC; v_call: TRBV6-1; clone_size: NA; d_call: TRBD2; j_call: TRBJ2-4
cdr3_aa: CASSVDRVLAHGYTF; cdr3_nt: TGTGCCAGCAGCGTTGACAGGGTCCTTGCGCATGGCTACACCTTC; v_call: TRBV7-2; clone_size: NA; d_call: TRBD1; j_call: TRBJ1-2
cdr3_aa: CASSPQVGLAKNIQYF; cdr3_nt: TGCGCCAGCAGCCCCCAGGTGGGTCTAGCCAAAAACATTCAGTACTTC; v_call: TRBV4-1; clone_size: NA; d_call: NA; j_call: TRBJ2-4
cdr3_aa: CSVVAIGGETQYF; cdr3_nt: TGCAGCGTTGTAGCGATCGGGGGAGAGACCCAGTACTTC; v_call: TRBV29-1; clone_size: NA; d_call: NA; j_call: TRBJ2-5
cdr3_aa: CASSDLYQPQHF; cdr3_nt: TGTGCCAGCAGTGATTTATATCAGCCCCAGCATTTT; v_call: TRBV2; clone_size: NA; d_call: NA; j_call: TRBJ1-5
cdr3_aa: CASGLVLEGEGYTF; cdr3_nt: TGTGCTAGTGGTTTGGTACTAGAGGGGGAGGGCTACACCTTC; v_call: TRBV12-5; clone_size: NA; d_call: NA; j_call: TRBJ1-2
cdr3_aa: CASSQDPGYSEKLFF; cdr3_nt: TGCGCCAGCAGCCAAGATCCTGGGTATAGCGAAAAACTGTTTTTT; v_call: TRBV4-1; clone_size: NA; d_call: NA; j_call: TRBJ1-4